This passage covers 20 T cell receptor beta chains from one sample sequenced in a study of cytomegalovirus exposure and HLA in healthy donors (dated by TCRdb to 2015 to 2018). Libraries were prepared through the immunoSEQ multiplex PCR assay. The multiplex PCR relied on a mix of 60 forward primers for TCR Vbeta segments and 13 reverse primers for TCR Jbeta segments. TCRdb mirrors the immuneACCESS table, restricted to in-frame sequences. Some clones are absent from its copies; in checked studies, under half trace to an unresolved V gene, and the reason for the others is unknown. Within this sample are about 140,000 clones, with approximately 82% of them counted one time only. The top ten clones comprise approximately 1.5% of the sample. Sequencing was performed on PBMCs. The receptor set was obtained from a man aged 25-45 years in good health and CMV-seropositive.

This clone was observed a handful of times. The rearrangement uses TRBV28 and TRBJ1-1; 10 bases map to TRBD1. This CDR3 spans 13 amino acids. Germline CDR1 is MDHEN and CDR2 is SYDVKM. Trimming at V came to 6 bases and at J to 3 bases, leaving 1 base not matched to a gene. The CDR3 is CASRGQGDTEAFF. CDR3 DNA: TGTGCCAGCAGAGGACAGGGGGACACTGAAGCTTTCTTT.

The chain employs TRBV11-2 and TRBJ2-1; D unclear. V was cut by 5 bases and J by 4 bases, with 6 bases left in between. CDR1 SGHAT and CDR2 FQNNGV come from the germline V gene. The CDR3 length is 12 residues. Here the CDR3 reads CASSSQYNEQFF. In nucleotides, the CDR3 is TGTGCCAGCAGCAGTCAGTACAATGAGCAGTTCTTC.

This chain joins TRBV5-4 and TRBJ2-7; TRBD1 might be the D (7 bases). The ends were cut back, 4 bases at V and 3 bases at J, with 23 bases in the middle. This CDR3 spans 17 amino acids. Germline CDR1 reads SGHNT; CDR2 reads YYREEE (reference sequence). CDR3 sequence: CASSGRRGPISGYEQYF. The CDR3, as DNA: TGTGCCAGCAGCGGCCGGAGGGGGCCCATTAGCGGCTACGAGCAGTACTTC.

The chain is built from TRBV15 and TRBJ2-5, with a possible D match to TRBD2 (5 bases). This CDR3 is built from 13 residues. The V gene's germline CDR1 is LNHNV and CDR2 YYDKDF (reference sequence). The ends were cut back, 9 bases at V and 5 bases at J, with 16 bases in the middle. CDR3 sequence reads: CATASGIWETQYF. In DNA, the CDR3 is TGTGCCACAGCCTCGGGGATTTGGGAGACCCAGTACTTC.

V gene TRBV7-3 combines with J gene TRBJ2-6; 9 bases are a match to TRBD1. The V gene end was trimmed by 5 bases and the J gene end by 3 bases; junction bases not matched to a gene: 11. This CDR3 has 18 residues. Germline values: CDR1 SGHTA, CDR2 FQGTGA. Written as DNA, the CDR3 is TGTGCCAGCAGCCTGACCGGGACAGGGTCGTATGGGGCCAACGTCCTGACTTTC. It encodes CASSLTGTGSYGANVLTF.

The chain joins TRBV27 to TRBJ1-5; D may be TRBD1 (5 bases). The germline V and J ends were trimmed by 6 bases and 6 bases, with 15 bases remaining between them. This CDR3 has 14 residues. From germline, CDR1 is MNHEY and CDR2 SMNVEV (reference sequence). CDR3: CASSPAAGVQPQHF. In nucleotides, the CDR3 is TGTGCCAGCAGCCCAGCAGCGGGGGTTCAGCCCCAGCATTTT.

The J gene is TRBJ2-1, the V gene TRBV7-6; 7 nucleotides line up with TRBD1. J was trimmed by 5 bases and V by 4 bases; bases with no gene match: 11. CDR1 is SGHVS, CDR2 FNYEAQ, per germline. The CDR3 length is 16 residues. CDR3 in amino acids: CASSSRRTGRNNEQFF. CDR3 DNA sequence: TGTGCCAGCAGCTCCAGAAGGACAGGCCGGAACAATGAGCAGTTCTTC. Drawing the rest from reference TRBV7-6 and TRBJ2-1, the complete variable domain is GAGVSQSPRYKVTKRGQDVALRCDPISGHVSLYWYRQALGQGPEFLTYFNYEAQQDKSGLPNDRFSAERPEGSISTLTIQRTEQRDSAMYRCASSSRRTGRNNEQFFGPGTRLTVL.

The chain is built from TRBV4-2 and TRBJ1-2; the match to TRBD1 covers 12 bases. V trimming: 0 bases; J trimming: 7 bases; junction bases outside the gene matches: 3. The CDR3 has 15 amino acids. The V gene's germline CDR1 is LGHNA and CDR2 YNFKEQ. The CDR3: CASSQEGTGGVGYTF. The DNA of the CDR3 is TGTGCCAGCAGCCAAGAAGGGACAGGGGGCGTTGGCTACACCTTC.

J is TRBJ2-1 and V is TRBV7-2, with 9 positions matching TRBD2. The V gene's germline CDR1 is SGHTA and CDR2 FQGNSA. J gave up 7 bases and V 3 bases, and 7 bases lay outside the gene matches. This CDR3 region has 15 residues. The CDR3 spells CASSFSASGTNEQFF. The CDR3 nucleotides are TGTGCCAGCAGCTTTTCGGCTAGCGGGACTAATGAGCAGTTCTTC.

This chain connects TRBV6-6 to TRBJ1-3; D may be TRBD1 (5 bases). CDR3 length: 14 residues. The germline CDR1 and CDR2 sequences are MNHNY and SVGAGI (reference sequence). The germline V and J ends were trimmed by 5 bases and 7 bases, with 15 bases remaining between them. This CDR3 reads CASSLHGGANTIYF. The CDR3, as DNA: TGTGCCAGCAGTCTCCACGGCGGGGCGAACACCATATATTTT.

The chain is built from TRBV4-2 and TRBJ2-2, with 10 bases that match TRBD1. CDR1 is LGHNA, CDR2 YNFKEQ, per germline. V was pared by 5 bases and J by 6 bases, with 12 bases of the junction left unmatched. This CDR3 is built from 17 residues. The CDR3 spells CASSSTRQGAYAGELFF. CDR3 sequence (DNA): TGTGCCAGCAGCTCTACCCGACAGGGGGCATATGCCGGGGAGCTGTTTTTT.

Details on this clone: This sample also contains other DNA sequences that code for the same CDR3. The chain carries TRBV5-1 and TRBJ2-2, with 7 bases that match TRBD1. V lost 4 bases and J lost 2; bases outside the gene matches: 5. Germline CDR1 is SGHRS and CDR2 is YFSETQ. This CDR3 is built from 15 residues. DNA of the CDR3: TGCGCCAGCAGCCCCGGGACAGCTAACACCGGGGAGCTGTTTTTT. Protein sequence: CASSPGTANTGELFF.

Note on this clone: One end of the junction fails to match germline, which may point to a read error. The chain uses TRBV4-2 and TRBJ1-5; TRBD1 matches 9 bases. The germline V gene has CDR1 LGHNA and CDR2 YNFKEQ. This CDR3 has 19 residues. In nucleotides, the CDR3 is TGTGTCAGCAGCCAAGATCCCCCGGGACAGGGTAATTTGAATCAGCCCCAGCATTTT. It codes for CVSSQDPPGQGNLNQPQHF.

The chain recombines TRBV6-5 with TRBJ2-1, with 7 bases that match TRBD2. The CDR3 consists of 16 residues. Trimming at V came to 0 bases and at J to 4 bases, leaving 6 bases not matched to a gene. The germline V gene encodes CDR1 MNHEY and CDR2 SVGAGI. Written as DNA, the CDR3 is TGTGCCAGCAGTTACTCGGCGGGGGAGGATTACAATGAGCAGTTCTTC. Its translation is CASSYSAGEDYNEQFF.

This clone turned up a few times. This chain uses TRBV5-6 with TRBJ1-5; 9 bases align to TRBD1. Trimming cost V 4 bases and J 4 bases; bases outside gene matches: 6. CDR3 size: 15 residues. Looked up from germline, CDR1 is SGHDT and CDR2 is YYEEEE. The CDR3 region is CASSVGTGRNQPQHF. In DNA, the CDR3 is TGTGCCAGCAGCGTCGGGACAGGGAGAAATCAGCCCCAGCATTTT.

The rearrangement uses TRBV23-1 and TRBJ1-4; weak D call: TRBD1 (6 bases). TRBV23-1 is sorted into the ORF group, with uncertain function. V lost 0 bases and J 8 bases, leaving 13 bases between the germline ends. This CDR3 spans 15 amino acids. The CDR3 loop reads CASSQSRAGEEKLFF. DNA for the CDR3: TGCGCCAGCAGTCAATCTCGAGCAGGGGAAGAAAAACTGTTTTTT.

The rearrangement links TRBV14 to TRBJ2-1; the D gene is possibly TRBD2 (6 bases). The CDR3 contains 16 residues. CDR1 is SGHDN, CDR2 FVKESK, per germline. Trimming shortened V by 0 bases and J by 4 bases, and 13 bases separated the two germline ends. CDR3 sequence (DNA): TGTGCCAGCAGCCAAGATTGGGGGGTGGTGTACAATGAGCAGTTCTTC. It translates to CASSQDWGVVYNEQFF.

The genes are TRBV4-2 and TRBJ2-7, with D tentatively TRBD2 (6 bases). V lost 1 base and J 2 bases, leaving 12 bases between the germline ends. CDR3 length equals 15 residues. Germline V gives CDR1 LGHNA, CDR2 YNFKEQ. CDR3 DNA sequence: TGTGCCAGCAGCCAAGCAAGTACGGGAGCCTACGAGCAGTACTTC. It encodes CASSQASTGAYEQYF.

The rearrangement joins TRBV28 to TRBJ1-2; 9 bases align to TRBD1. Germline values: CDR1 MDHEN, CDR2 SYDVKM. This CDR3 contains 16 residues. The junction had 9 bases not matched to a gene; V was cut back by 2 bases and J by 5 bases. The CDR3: CASSLDGTGSLYGYTF. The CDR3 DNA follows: TGTGCCAGCAGTTTAGATGGGACAGGGTCTCTTTATGGCTACACCTTC.

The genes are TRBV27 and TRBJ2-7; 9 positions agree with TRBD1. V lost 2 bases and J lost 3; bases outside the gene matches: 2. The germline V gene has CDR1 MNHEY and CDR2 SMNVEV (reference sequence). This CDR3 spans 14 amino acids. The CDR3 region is CASSLGTGYYEQYF. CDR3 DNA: TGTGCCAGCAGTTTAGGGACAGGGTACTACGAGCAGTACTTC.